This TCR beta chain was found in a study of cytomegalovirus exposure and HLA in healthy donors. Germline V gives CDR1 MNHNS, CDR2 SASEGT. V gave up 1 base and J gave up 7 bases, with 13 bases separating them. CDR3 size: 15 residues. General study points: Sequencing artifact likely explains a cluster of highly shared sequence variants. Roughly uniform sequencing depth across donors was assumed, possibly incorrectly. Three chains linked to CMV were shown in vitro to be specific for CMV antigens. A link between a missense DCLRE1C variant and TCR beta V- and J-gene trimming emerged from a later analysis.

Vbeta (60) and Jbeta (13) primers were used in the PCR. Repertoires were generated with immunoSEQ multiplex PCR, while TCRdb's copy carries only in-frame clones and drops some. Here the sample spans about 92,000 clones, over 70% being singletons. As for this clone: The antigen remains unidentified.

The chain combines TRBV6-1 with TRBJ2-2; tentative D call: TRBD2 (5 bases). The clonotype was recovered from a man between 50 and 59 years old in good health and CMV-seropositive. Sequencing was done on a sample of PBMCs. The CDR3 sequence: CASSEVEGIGGELFF. The DNA for the CDR3 is TGTGCCAGCAGTGAAGTAGAGGGTATAGGCGGGGAGCTGTTTTTT.